These 13 T cell receptor beta chains came from one sample sequenced in a study of T cell repertoires in cytomegalovirus infection. TCRdb ran MiXCR on the reads and lists one entry per CDR3 protein. The table records about 450,000 distinct CDR3 sequences, roughly 30% of them present only once. Sequenced input: PBMCs. These receptors all come from a human donor in good health (CMV status not recorded). Some clones in this sample may be carry-over from other donors' samples.

This clonotype was seen many times. The chain employs TRBV12-3 or TRBV12-4 and TRBJ1-5; D is ambiguous. CDR3 length: 15 amino acids. V was pared by 6 bases and J by 0 bases, with 12 bases between. CDR3 region: CASSRLLNSNQPQHF. Here the CDR3 DNA reads TGTGCCAGCAGCAGACTCCTAAATAGCAATCAGCCCCAGCATTTT.

The chain combines TRBV7-6 with TRBJ1-1; 9 bases agree with TRBD1. The CDR3 sequence is 14 residues long. CDR1 SGHVS and CDR2 FNYEAQ come from the germline V gene. With V trimmed by 2 bases and J by 4 bases, 2 bases remained unmatched. CDR3: CASSLKTGGTEAFF. The CDR3, as DNA: TGTGCCAGCAGCTTAAAGACAGGGGGCACTGAAGCTTTCTTT.

This clonotype was seen repeatedly, ten times or more. The J gene is TRBJ2-5, the V gene TRBV7-8; no firm D call. Germline CDR1 reads SGHVS; CDR2 reads FQNEAQ. The CDR3 runs to 13 residues. Deletions cut 5 bases from V and 5 bases from J, with 12 bases between. The CDR3 DNA is TGTGCCAGCAGCCCTGGGGTGGGGGAGACCCAGTACTTC. This sequence encodes CASSPGVGETQYF.

This clonotype was seen many times. The V call is TRBV7-9, the J call TRBJ1-1; 7 positions match TRBD1. Trimming took 0 bases from V and 0 from J; bases not matched to a gene: 4. Germline CDR1 is SEHNR and CDR2 is FQNEAQ (reference sequence). This CDR3 spans 16 amino acids. CDR3 sequence reads: CASSLASTGVNTEAFF. The CDR3 DNA reads as TGTGCCAGCAGCTTAGCCTCTACAGGGGTGAACACTGAAGCTTTCTTT.

This clonotype was counted a few times. V and J are TRBV2 and TRBJ2-7, with D perhaps TRBD1 (6 bases). This CDR3 region has 14 residues. With 2 bases removed from V and 7 bases from J, the gap between germline ends came to 15 bases. Germline-derived CDR1 and CDR2 are SNHLY and FYNNEI. CDR3 residues: CASSEYRETVEQYF. DNA of the CDR3: TGTGCCAGCAGTGAATACAGGGAGACAGTAGAGCAGTACTTC.

A few counts support this clonotype. This chain joins TRBV12-3 or TRBV12-4 and TRBJ2-1, with 10 bases lining up with TRBD2. The CDR3 length is 14 residues. V shed 4 bases and J 7 bases; nucleotides not matched to a gene: 4. CDR3 coding DNA: TGTGCCAGCAGTTCCTCACTAGCGGGAAATGAGCAGTTCTTC. It codes for CASSSSLAGNEQFF.

On this clonotype itself: This CDR3 fails to terminate in the conserved phenylalanine or tryptophan, so it likely reflects a read error. Because the CDR3's place on the DNA is in doubt, the DNA is left out and the CDR3 is given as listed by TCRdb. CDR3 loop: CASSLIQGLYGYIL. V is TRBV12-3 or TRBV12-4 and J is TRBJ1-2; the table gives TRBD1 as D, unverified against the DNA. Counting both end residues, the CDR3 totals 14 amino acids.

Ten or more counts support this clonotype. The junction differs from germline at one of its ends, possibly a read error. The chain carries TRBV7-2 and TRBJ2-4; 10 bases are a match to TRBD1. Germline V gives CDR1 SGHTA, CDR2 FQGNSA. The CDR3 spans 12 residues. The CDR3 loop is CASSLEPGQGFF. Written as DNA, the CDR3 is TGTGCCAGCAGCTTAGAGCCGGGACAGGGGTTTTTC.

The chain joins TRBV9 to TRBJ2-1, with D tentatively TRBD2 (5 bases). There are 15 residues in the CDR3. Trimming shortened V by 0 bases and J by 5 bases, and 12 bases separated the two germline ends. Germline lookup yields CDR1 SGDLS and CDR2 YYNGEE. CDR3 protein: CASSVGLAPNNEQFF. CDR3 DNA: TGTGCCAGCAGCGTAGGGCTAGCACCTAACAATGAGCAGTTCTTC.

The chain couples TRBV11-1 to TRBJ2-2, with 7 nucleotides matching TRBD2. Germline-derived CDR1 and CDR2 are SGHAT and FQDESV (reference sequence). This CDR3 region has 19 residues. V shed 6 bases and J 8 bases; nucleotides not matched to a gene: 24. This chain's CDR3 is CASRKAGPASSRPRGELFF. The CDR3 DNA reads TGTGCCAGCAGAAAAGCGGGGCCTGCCTCGTCACGCCCCAGAGGGGAGCTGTTTTTT. The full variable domain, in which reference TRBV11-1 and TRBJ2-2 provide the parts outside the CDR3, is EAEVAQSPRYKITEKSQAVAFWCDPISGHATLYWYRQILGQGPELLVQFQDESVVDDSQLPKDRFSAERLKGVDSTLKIQPAELGDSAMYLCASRKAGPASSRPRGELFFGEGSRLTVL.

The table lists this clonotype with a few counts. The chain carries TRBV20-1 and TRBJ1-5; weak D call: TRBD1 (6 bases). V was cut by 8 bases and J by 4 bases, with 12 bases left in between. The CDR3 totals 12 residues. Germline loops: CDR1 DFQATT, CDR2 SNEGSKA (reference sequence). Here the CDR3 reads CSQGNGNQPQHF. As DNA, the CDR3 is TGCAGTCAGGGGAATGGGAATCAGCCCCAGCATTTT.

In this sample, this clonotype turned up a few times. V usage is TRBV6-1 and J usage is TRBJ2-6, with D unclear. V gave up 6 bases and J gave up 4 bases, with 10 bases separating them. CDR3 length: 14 amino acids. Germline V gene sequence: CDR1 MNHNS, CDR2 SASEGT. CDR3 DNA sequence: TGTGCCAGCAGAAGAGGTCTGGGGGCCAACGTCCTGACTTTC. Its protein is CASRRGLGANVLTF.

This clonotype occurred many times. The chain recombines TRBV7-2 with TRBJ2-1; a weak D match, TRBD1 (5 bases). This CDR3 is 17 amino acids long. V was cut by 5 bases and J by 3 bases, with 20 bases left in between. Germline V gene lookup returns CDR1 SGHTA and CDR2 FQGNSA. The CDR3 region is CASSVRAGSVYYNEQFF. The DNA of the CDR3 is TGTGCCAGCAGCGTAAGGGCAGGGTCAGTTTACTACAATGAGCAGTTCTTC.